In this sample, the clone carrying this T cell receptor beta chain turned up many times. The data stem from a study of identical twins. The CDR3 runs 14 residues. Looked up from germline, CDR1 is SGHTA and CDR2 is FQGNSA. V lost 2 bases and J lost 4, with 12 bases in between. TCRdb itself ran the 5' RACE reads through MiXCR, one entry per CDR3 protein. The repertoire holds approximately 410,000 distinct CDR3 sequences, with roughly 20% as singletons. This sequence was found in a man aged 50-60 years in good health. The sequencing sample was made of naive T cells sorted from blood. The chain couples TRBV7-2 to TRBJ2-7; D might be TRBD2 (6 bases). This CDR3 is CASSLWGGKYEQYF. CDR3 bases: TGTGCCAGCAGCTTATGGGGCGGGAAATACGAGCAGTACTTC. Full variable domain (missing parts from reference TRBV7-2 and TRBJ2-7): GAGVSQSPSNKVTEKGKDVELRCDPISGHTALYWYRQSLGQGLEFLIYFQGNSAPDKSGLPSDRFSAERTGGSVSTLTIQRTQQEDSAVYLCASSLWGGKYEQYFGPGTRLTVT.